The clone carrying this TCR beta chain was seen a single time. Antigen: not known. From germline, CDR1 is SGDLS and CDR2 YYNGEE. Trimming removed 3 bases at V and 0 bases at J, with 15 bases between. CDR3 length: 16 amino acids. These data originate in a study of T cell responses to AZD1222 COVID-19 vaccine. At the level of the study: Analysis merged second doses at about 4 or about 12 weeks. Study results and caveats: Reports indicate that nearly half of spike-specific TCRs are directed at unmutated variant regions.

Sequenced by immunoSEQ multiplex PCR; TCRdb stores in-frame clones only, minus some. This sample has about 76,000 clones, with around nine tenths found just once. The material sequenced was peripheral blood, taken on day 0 of AZD1222 vaccination. The clonotype originates from an adult in good health. The rearrangement uses TRBV9 and TRBJ1-1; no clear D gene. CDR3 nucleotides: TGTGCCAGCAGCGAGGCGGCCGGGCTTTTGAACACTGAAGCTTTCTTT. Amino acids: CASSEAAGLLNTEAFF.